These 31 T cell receptor beta chains share one sample of origin, sequenced in a study of T cells in localized non-small cell lung cancer. Libraries were prepared by immunoSEQ multiplex PCR; TCRdb keeps only in-frame clonotypes and omits some of them. The sample lists roughly 76,000 clones, about three quarters occurring once. The sample in question was PBMCs, obtained before any cancer treatment. These receptors originate from a man aged 35 to 69 with stage II squamous cell lung carcinoma.

The rearrangement uses TRBV19 and TRBJ1-5; D gene uncertain. Germline CDR1 LNHDA, CDR2 SQIVND (reference sequence). Trimming cost V 2 bases and J 0 bases, with 11 bases left between them. CDR3 size: 16 residues. Here the CDR3 reads CASSIPVWDSNQPQHF. The DNA for the CDR3 is TGTGCCAGTAGTATACCTGTGTGGGATAGCAATCAGCCCCAGCATTTT.

The chain recombines TRBV14 with TRBJ2-7, with TRBD1 matching 8 bases. V shed 4 bases, J shed 6 bases, and the junction held 8 bases outside the gene matches. Germline V CDR1 and CDR2: SGHDN, FVKESK. CDR3 size: 14 residues. The CDR3 loop is CASSRRGTGLEQYF. The CDR3 nucleotides read TGTGCCAGCAGCCGGAGGGGGACAGGCCTCGAGCAGTACTTC.

Points on this clone: This sample includes further DNA sequences coding for the same CDR3. V gene TRBV19 combines with J gene TRBJ1-1; D call uncertain. Germline CDR1 reads LNHDA; CDR2 reads SQIVND (reference sequence). Trimming took off 3 bases at V and 1 base at J, with 3 bases between the two ends. This CDR3 spans 12 amino acids. The CDR3 region has the DNA TGTGCCAGTAGTATTGGGAACACTGAAGCTTTCTTT. The encoded protein is CASSIGNTEAFF.

This rearrangement joins TRBV7-9 to TRBJ2-7; 7 bases are shared with TRBD2. The length of the CDR3 is 15 residues. Trimming took 3 bases from V and 0 from J; bases not matched to a gene: 5. Germline values: CDR1 SEHNR, CDR2 FQNEAQ (reference sequence). The CDR3 bases are TGTGCCAGCAGCTTCCGCGGGAGTAGCTCCTACGAGCAGTACTTC. This codes for CASSFRGSSSYEQYF.

This chain connects TRBV7-3 to TRBJ2-2, with 11 bases identical to TRBD1. Germline loops: CDR1 SGHTA, CDR2 FQGTGA. V shed 5 bases, J shed 5 bases, and the junction held 4 bases outside the gene matches. The CDR3 covers 15 residues. CDR3 region: CASSPDRGLTGELFF. For the CDR3, the DNA is TGTGCCAGCAGCCCGGACAGGGGGCTTACCGGGGAGCTGTTTTTT.

This clone was counted between two and nine times. The genes are TRBV7-9 and TRBJ1-1; the D is unclear. There are 15 residues in the CDR3. Looked up from germline, CDR1 is SEHNR and CDR2 is FQNEAQ (reference sequence). V dropped 4 bases and J dropped 3 bases, with 15 bases sitting between them. This chain's CDR3 is CASSSGRRDYTEAFF. For the CDR3, the DNA is TGTGCCAGCAGCTCTGGACGGCGGGATTACACTGAAGCTTTCTTT.

The V call is TRBV2, the J call TRBJ1-1; D unresolved. With 2 bases removed from V and 1 base from J, the gap between germline ends came to 5 bases. Per germline, CDR1 SNHLY and CDR2 FYNNEI. The length of the CDR3 is 13 residues. The CDR3 loop reads CASSEMENTEAFF. CDR3 coding DNA: TGTGCCAGCAGTGAAATGGAGAACACTGAAGCTTTCTTT.

J is TRBJ2-1 and V is TRBV27; 9 nucleotides line up with TRBD1. This CDR3 region has 17 residues. The V and J ends lost 6 bases and 4 bases, in that order; junction bases with no gene match: 13. Germline lookup yields CDR1 MNHEY and CDR2 SMNVEV (reference sequence). CDR3 nucleotides: TGTGCCAGCAGCTCCGGGACAGGGCTTAGCGAGTACAATGAGCAGTTCTTC. Translated, it gives CASSSGTGLSEYNEQFF.

The V call is TRBV7-9, the J call TRBJ2-1, with 9 bases identical to TRBD2. This CDR3 has 12 amino acids. Trimming cost V 5 bases and J 10 bases; bases outside gene matches: 3. Germline CDR1 and CDR2: SEHNR and FQNEAQ (reference sequence). The CDR3 DNA follows: TGTGCCAGCAGCCACGGACTAGCGGAGCAGTTCTTC. This codes for CASSHGLAEQFF.

The CDR3 DNA is TGTGCCAGCAGTTTTCTTTCGGGGATGGGGGATAATTCACCCCTCCACTTT. Translated, it gives CASSFLSGMGDNSPLHF. The chain combines TRBV28 with TRBJ1-6, with D possibly TRBD1 on 5 matching bases. Trimming pared 3 bases from V and 5 bases from J, leaving 17 bases between. The CDR3 contains 17 residues. Germline V CDR1 and CDR2: MDHEN, SYDVKM.

J is TRBJ1-1 and V is TRBV6-1, with D possibly TRBD1 on 5 matching bases. Trimming left V 5 bases short and J 8 bases short, with 6 bases between. CDR1 is MNHNS and CDR2 is SASEGT in the germline V gene. The CDR3 sequence is 10 residues long. For the CDR3, the DNA is TGTGCCAGCAGTCAGGGAGAAGCTTTCTTT. Amino acid sequence: CASSQGEAFF.

V usage is TRBV2 and J usage is TRBJ1-5; D possibly corresponds to TRBD1 (5 bases). This CDR3 has 17 amino acids. The V gene lost 5 bases and the J gene lost 4 bases, with 21 bases spanning the gap. Germline loops: CDR1 SNHLY, CDR2 FYNNEI. The CDR3 here is CASSSSGATIANQPQHF. As DNA, the CDR3 is TGTGCCAGCAGTAGTTCCGGGGCAACTATAGCAAATCAGCCCCAGCATTTT.

The V gene is TRBV18, the J gene TRBJ1-2; the D is unclear. Germline CDR1 KGHSH, CDR2 LQKENI. The CDR3 is made up of 12 amino acids. V gave up 3 bases and J gave up 7 bases, with 9 bases separating them. The CDR3 is CASSPDGGGYTF. The CDR3 DNA reads TGTGCCAGCTCACCCGACGGCGGTGGCTACACCTTC.

V gene TRBV6-5 combines with J gene TRBJ2-7; 7 nucleotides agree with TRBD2. The ends lost 2 bases at V and 1 base at J; junction bases unmatched: 5. This CDR3 is built from 15 residues. From germline, CDR1 is MNHEY and CDR2 SVGAGI. CDR3 residues: CASSYPASGSYEQYF. Written as DNA, the CDR3 is TGTGCCAGCAGTTACCCGGCTAGCGGATCCTACGAGCAGTACTTC.

The J gene is TRBJ2-1, the V gene TRBV4-2; D not resolved. This CDR3 is built from 13 residues. CDR1 and CDR2 (germline): LGHNA, YNFKEQ. V lost 0 bases and J lost 7, with 7 bases in between. The DNA of the CDR3 is TGTGCCAGCAGCCAAGAGACTGGTAATGAGCAGTTCTTC. This translates into CASSQETGNEQFF.

The chain recombines TRBV7-2 with TRBJ1-3, with 9 bases aligning to TRBD1. Per the germline V gene, CDR1 is SGHTA and CDR2 is FQGNSA. V lost 4 bases and J lost 4; bases outside the gene matches: 2. CDR3 length: 14 amino acids. The CDR3 DNA is TGTGCCAGCAGCTCGGGGACAGGGGGAAACACCATATATTTT. As protein: CASSSGTGGNTIYF.

V gene TRBV4-3 combines with J gene TRBJ2-7; tentative D call: TRBD2 (6 bases). Germline-derived CDR1 and CDR2 are LGHNA and YSLEER. The length of the CDR3 is 13 residues. Trimming stripped 1 base from V and 2 bases from J, with 6 bases between. The CDR3 nucleotides are TGCGCCAGCAGCCAAGGGGGGGCCTACGAGCAGTACTTC. This codes for CASSQGGAYEQYF.

This clone was observed a single time. The chain has TRBV7-3 and TRBJ2-3; 9 nucleotides line up with TRBD2. Germline CDR1 is SGHTA and CDR2 is FQGTGA. The ends lost 5 bases at V and 4 bases at J; junction bases unmatched: 7. The CDR3 consists of 15 residues. The CDR3 region is CASSRTSVSSDTQYF. Here the CDR3 DNA reads TGTGCCAGCAGCCGGACTAGCGTGAGCTCAGATACGCAGTATTTT.

This chain joins TRBV4-3 and TRBJ1-5, with D hard to call. The germline gives CDR1 LGHNA, CDR2 YSLEER. The length of the CDR3 is 13 residues. The germline V and J ends were trimmed by 1 base and 4 bases, with 5 bases remaining between them. The CDR3 reads CASSQGQNQPQHF. The CDR3 nucleotides read TGCGCCAGCAGCCAAGGGCAGAATCAGCCCCAGCATTTT.

The J gene is TRBJ1-5, the V gene TRBV6-5, with D tentatively TRBD1 (6 bases). Looked up from germline, CDR1 is MNHEY and CDR2 is SVGAGI. The length of the CDR3 is 13 residues. Trimming removed 6 bases at V and 7 bases at J, with 13 bases between. The CDR3 coding sequence is TGTGCCAGCAGCGTCGGGGGCAGGCAGCCCCAGCATTTT. Its protein is CASSVGGRQPQHF.

This chain connects TRBV30 to TRBJ1-1; the D gene is possibly TRBD1 (6 bases). Germline-derived CDR1 and CDR2 are GTSNPN and SVGIG (reference sequence). CDR3 length: 14 residues. V was clipped by 4 bases and J by 1 base, with 13 bases between them. DNA for the CDR3: TGTGCCTGGATATGGGGACACCCGAACACTGAAGCTTTCTTT. It translates to CAWIWGHPNTEAFF.

This clone was observed once. This chain links TRBV10-3 with TRBJ1-1, with D perhaps TRBD1 (5 bases). This CDR3 has 13 residues. Germline loops: CDR1 ENHRY, CDR2 SYGVKD. Trimming stripped 10 bases from V and 0 bases from J, with 12 bases between. CDR3 protein: CATTGEMNTEAFF. The CDR3 bases are TGTGCCACCACAGGAGAGATGAACACTGAAGCTTTCTTT.

The chain joins TRBV9 to TRBJ2-7, with TRBD1 matching 10 bases. Germline V lookup: CDR1 SGDLS, CDR2 YYNGEE. This CDR3 has 15 residues. With V trimmed by 0 bases and J by 6 bases, 6 bases remained unmatched. CDR3 DNA sequence: TGTGCCAGCAGCGTAGTCGGGACAGGGGACTCCGAGCAGTACTTC. Translation: CASSVVGTGDSEQYF.

The V call is TRBV6-1, the J call TRBJ1-5; 8 positions match TRBD1. V lost 2 bases to trimming and J lost 6 bases; unmatched junction nucleotides: 6. The CDR3 totals 15 residues. Per germline, CDR1 MNHNS and CDR2 SASEGT. Here the CDR3 DNA reads TGTGCCAGCAGTGAATGGTCGACAGGGGCTCAGCCCCAGCATTTT. This gives the protein CASSEWSTGAQPQHF.

The V call is TRBV11-3, the J call TRBJ1-1, with D hard to call. V dropped 4 bases and J dropped 1 base, with 7 bases sitting between them. The CDR3 totals 13 residues. The V gene's germline CDR1 is SGHNT and CDR2 YENEEA. This CDR3 reads CASSWTGNTEAFF. CDR3 DNA sequence: TGTGCCAGCAGCTGGACGGGGAACACTGAAGCTTTCTTT.

The chain has TRBV18 and TRBJ2-3, with D hard to call. Germline assignment: CDR1 KGHSH and CDR2 LQKENI. V lost 6 bases, J lost 1 base, and 14 bases lay in between. This CDR3 has 15 residues. CDR3 region: CASSSAPQGTDTQYF. The CDR3 coding sequence is TGTGCCAGCTCCTCCGCCCCCCAGGGCACAGATACGCAGTATTTT.

This clone showed up just a few times. The J gene is TRBJ2-6, the V gene TRBV11-2, with TRBD1 matching 9 bases. Germline V gene lookup returns CDR1 SGHAT and CDR2 FQNNGV. V lost 5 bases, J lost 0 bases, and 5 bases stayed unmatched. The CDR3 contains 17 residues. CDR3 amino acids: CASSPGQGISGANVLTF. CDR3 in DNA: TGTGCCAGCAGCCCGGGACAGGGTATCTCTGGGGCCAACGTCCTGACTTTC.

V usage is TRBV7-8 and J usage is TRBJ1-5; D gene ambiguous. Per germline, CDR1 SGHVS and CDR2 FQNEAQ. Trimming stripped 0 bases from V and 4 bases from J, with 7 bases between. The CDR3 has 14 residues. CDR3 nucleotide sequence: TGTGCCAGCAGCTTAGCGCGTGTGAATCAGCCCCAGCATTTT. It translates to CASSLARVNQPQHF.

V gene TRBV6-1 combines with J gene TRBJ1-5, with a weak D call TRBD1 (5 bases). CDR3 length: 15 residues. V dropped 2 bases and J dropped 4 bases, with 12 bases sitting between them. Looked up from germline, CDR1 is MNHNS and CDR2 is SASEGT. CDR3 DNA: TGTGCCAGCAGTGAAATGGGGGTTGGGAATCAGCCCCAGCATTTT. The encoded protein is CASSEMGVGNQPQHF.

The chain recombines TRBV11-2 with TRBJ1-1; the D gene is possibly TRBD1 (5 bases). The germline CDR1 and CDR2 sequences are SGHAT and FQNNGV. V lost 0 bases and J lost 10, with 18 bases in between. The CDR3 totals 15 residues. CDR3 residues: CASSLELGATVGAFF. CDR3 nucleotides: TGTGCCAGCAGCTTAGAATTAGGGGCAACGGTTGGAGCTTTCTTT.

This chain uses TRBV2 with TRBJ2-1, with TRBD1 identical over 10 bases. V lost 5 bases to trimming and J lost 7 bases; unmatched junction nucleotides: 8. Germline lookup yields CDR1 SNHLY and CDR2 FYNNEI. The CDR3 spans 15 residues. CDR3 sequence: CASSPGTGVGNEQFF. The CDR3 DNA reads as TGTGCCAGCAGTCCCGGGACAGGGGTGGGGAATGAGCAGTTCTTC.